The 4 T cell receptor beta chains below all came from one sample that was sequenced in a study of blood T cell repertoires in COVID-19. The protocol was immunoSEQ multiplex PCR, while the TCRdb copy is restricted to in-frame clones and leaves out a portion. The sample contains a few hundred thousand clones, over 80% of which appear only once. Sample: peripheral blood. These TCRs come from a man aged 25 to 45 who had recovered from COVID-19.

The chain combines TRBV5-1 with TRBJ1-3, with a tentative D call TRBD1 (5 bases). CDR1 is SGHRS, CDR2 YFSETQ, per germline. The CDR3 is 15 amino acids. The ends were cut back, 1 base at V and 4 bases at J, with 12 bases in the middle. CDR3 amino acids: CASSLIQGAGNTIYF. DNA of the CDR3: TGCGCCAGCAGCTTGATCCAGGGTGCAGGAAACACCATATATTTT.

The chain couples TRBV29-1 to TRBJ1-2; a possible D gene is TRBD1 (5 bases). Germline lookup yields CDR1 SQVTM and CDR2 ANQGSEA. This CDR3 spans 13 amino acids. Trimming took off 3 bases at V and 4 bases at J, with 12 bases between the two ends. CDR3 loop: CSVEAQASYGYTF. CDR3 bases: TGCAGCGTTGAGGCACAGGCCTCCTATGGCTACACCTTC. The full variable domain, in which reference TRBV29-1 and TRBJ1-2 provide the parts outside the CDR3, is SAVISQKPSRDICQRGTSLTIQCQVDSQVTMMFWYRQQPGQSLTLIATANQGSEATYESGFVIDKFPISRPNLTFSTLTVSNMSPEDSSIYLCSVEAQASYGYTFGSGTRLTVV.

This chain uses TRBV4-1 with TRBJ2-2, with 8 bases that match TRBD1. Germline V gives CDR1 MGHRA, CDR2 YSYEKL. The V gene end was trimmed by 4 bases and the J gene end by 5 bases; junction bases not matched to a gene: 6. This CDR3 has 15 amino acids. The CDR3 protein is CASSRPGQVTGELFF. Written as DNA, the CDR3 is TGCGCCAGCAGCCGTCCGGGACAGGTTACCGGGGAGCTGTTTTTT.

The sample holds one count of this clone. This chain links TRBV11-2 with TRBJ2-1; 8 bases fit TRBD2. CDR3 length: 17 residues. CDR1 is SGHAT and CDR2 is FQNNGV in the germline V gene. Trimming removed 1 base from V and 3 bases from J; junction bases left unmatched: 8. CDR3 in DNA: TGTGCCAGCAGCTTAGCCGAGGGACTAGTCTACTACAATGAGCAGTTCTTC. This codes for CASSLAEGLVYYNEQFF.